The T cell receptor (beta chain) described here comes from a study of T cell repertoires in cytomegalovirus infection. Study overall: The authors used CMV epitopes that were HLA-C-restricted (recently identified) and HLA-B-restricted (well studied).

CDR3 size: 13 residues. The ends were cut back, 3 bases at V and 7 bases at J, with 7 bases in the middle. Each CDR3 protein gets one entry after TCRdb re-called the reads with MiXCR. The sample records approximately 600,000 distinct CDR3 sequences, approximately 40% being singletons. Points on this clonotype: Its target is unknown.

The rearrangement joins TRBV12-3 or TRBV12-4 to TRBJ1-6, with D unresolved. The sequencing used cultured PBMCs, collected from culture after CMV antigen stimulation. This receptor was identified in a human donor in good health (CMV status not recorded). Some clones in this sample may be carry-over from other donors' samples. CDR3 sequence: CASSFEGNSPLHF. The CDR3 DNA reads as TGTGCCAGCAGTTTTGAGGGAAATTCACCCCTCCACTTT.